This T cell receptor beta chain was sequenced in a study of early stage breast cancer tumors. Study conclusions and caveats: Blood repertoires resembled normal breast more than tumor.

Trimming pared 4 bases from V and 0 bases from J, leaving 8 bases between. Germline loops: CDR1 SGHRS, CDR2 YFSETQ. This CDR3 contains 15 residues. Assay used: immunoSEQ multiplex PCR; TCRdb lists only in-frame clones, some missing. Among tens of thousands of clones, under 75% were seen once, and the ten largest hold around 35%. On this clone: Its matching antigen is unknown.

V gene TRBV5-1 combines with J gene TRBJ2-6; D not certain. Sequencing used blood. The clonotype originates from a person aged 45 to 60 with breast cancer. CDR3 DNA sequence: TGCGCCAGCAGCCAGGCCTTCTCTGGGGCCAACGTCCTGACTTTC. Protein product: CASSQAFSGANVLTF.